The rows below give T cell receptor beta chains drawn from one sample of a study of blood T cell repertoires in COVID-19. The table came from immunoSEQ multiplex PCR; TCRdb's copy has only in-frame clones and leaves some out. The sample holds about 230,000 clones, around 83% seen once. The sequencing input was peripheral blood. The receptors stem from a woman between 40 and 55 years old who had recovered from COVID-19. Both conserved end residues are part of each CDR3. D genes are given only for firm matches. Some rows have no size entry. The others give once, few or many, or a class for an expanded clone.

d_call j_call v_call clone_size cdr3_nt cdr3_aa
TRBD1 TRBJ2-7 TRBV25-1 - TGTGCCAGCAGTTCGGACAGGGCGGGGAACGAGCAGTACTTC CASSSDRAGNEQYF
TRBD1 TRBJ2-3 TRBV9 - TGTGCCAGCAGCCGGGACAGGGGTTCCGATACGCAGTATTTT CASSRDRGSDTQYF
TRBD1 TRBJ1-2 TRBV10-3 - TGTGCCATCAGTGGGGGGACAGGCACTAACTATGGCTACACCTTC CAISGGTGTNYGYTF
TRBD1 TRBJ1-2 TRBV27 - TGTGCCAGCAGTCGGATACAGGGGGCGCGACCTAACTATGGCTACACCTTC CASSRIQGARPNYGYTF
- TRBJ2-1 TRBV19 - TGTGCCAGTAGTGGTACAGGGTGGGATGAGCAGTTCTTC CASSGTGWDEQFF
TRBD1 TRBJ1-5 TRBV18 - TGTGCCAGCTCACCGGGACAGGGGGTGCGGCGGAATCAGCCCCAGCATTTT CASSPGQGVRRNQPQHF
- TRBJ1-5 TRBV7-2 - TGTGCCAGCAGCTACCGACAGAGCAATCAGCCCCAGCATTTT CASSYRQSNQPQHF
- TRBJ2-1 TRBV7-3 once TGTGCCAGCAGCTTAGTCGGGGGAGAAAACAATGAGCAGTTCTTC CASSLVGGENNEQFF
- TRBJ2-1 TRBV7-2 - TGTGCCAGCAGCGTAGGTGGGGACCCGGAGGGTGAGCAGTTCTTC CASSVGGDPEGEQFF
- TRBJ2-3 TRBV12-3/TRBV12-4 - TGTGCCAGCAGTTTAGAGCTTGGTACGCAGTATTTT CASSLELGTQYF
TRBD1 TRBJ2-2 TRBV6-5 few TGTGCCAGCACGAGGGGGCCGCCGAACACCGGGGAGCTGTTTTTT CASTRGPPNTGELFF
- TRBJ2-5 TRBV5-1 - TGCGCCAGCAGCAGATCATCCAGGGGCGATCAAGAGACCCAGTACTTC CASSRSSRGDQETQYF
TRBD1 TRBJ1-2 TRBV11-2 - TGTGCCAGCAGCTTAGCGCGGACAGGGCTGGCTGGCTACACCTTC CASSLARTGLAGYTF
TRBD2 TRBJ2-1 TRBV2 - TGTGCCAGCAGTCAGTTAGCGGGGGACAATGAGCAGTTCTTC CASSQLAGDNEQFF
- TRBJ2-5 TRBV11-3 once TGTGCCAGCAGCCGACAGGGAGGAGAGACCCAGTACTTC CASSRQGGETQYF
- TRBJ1-3 TRBV2 - TGTGCCAGAAAGACAGGAGGCTCTGGAAACACCATATATTTT CARKTGGSGNTIYF
- TRBJ2-1 TRBV7-2 - TGTGCCAGCAGCTTAGCGGGGGCGCCATACAATGAGCAGTTCTTC CASSLAGAPYNEQFF
TRBD1 TRBJ2-1 TRBV9 - TGTGCCAGCAGCGTAGCCGAGGGGGCCCACTACAATGAGCAGTTCTTC CASSVAEGAHYNEQFF
- TRBJ2-7 TRBV11-2 - TGTGCCAGCAGCGAGTACTACGAGCAGTACTTC CASSEYYEQYF
TRBD1 TRBJ2-3 TRBV25-1 - TGTGCCAGCAGTGTCGGACAGGGAGTACCAGATACGCAGTATTTT CASSVGQGVPDTQYF
- TRBJ2-1 TRBV11-2 - TGTGCCAGCAGCTTAGGAACAAATGAGCAGTTCTTC CASSLGTNEQFF
- TRBJ2-2 TRBV4-3 - TGCGCCAGCAGCCGGCGCTTAGCTTCGAACACCGGGGAGCTGTTTTTT CASSRRLASNTGELFF
- TRBJ1-4 TRBV18 - TGTGCCAGCTCACAACGGGGGAATAATGAAAAACTGTTTTTT CASSQRGNNEKLFF
- TRBJ2-1 TRBV5-6 - TGTGCCAGCAGCTTTGCCGGGTTCAGCTCCTACAATGAGCAGTTCTTC CASSFAGFSSYNEQFF
TRBD1 TRBJ1-1 TRBV18 - TGTGCCAGCTCGCCTGGACAGGGGATCACTGAAGCTTTCTTT CASSPGQGITEAFF
- TRBJ2-2 TRBV18 - TGTGCCAGCTCACCACCGACTACCGGGGAGCTGTTTTTT CASSPPTTGELFF
- TRBJ1-5 TRBV6-6 - TGTGCCAGCAGTTACCGACAGTACTTTAGCAATCAGCCCCAGCATTTT CASSYRQYFSNQPQHF
TRBD1 TRBJ1-1 TRBV10-3 - TGTGCCATCAGTGAGTCGGCTGGGACAGTAAACACTGAAGCTTTCTTT CAISESAGTVNTEAFF
- TRBJ1-4 TRBV6-1 - TGTGCCAGCAGTGAAGGGCAGGGTAGGAAACTGTTTTTT CASSEGQGRKLFF
- TRBJ2-3 TRBV11-3 - TGTGCCAGCAGCTTAGATCTGTCGTCAGCGCAGTATTTT CASSLDLSSAQYF
- TRBJ2-5 TRBV15 - TGTGCCACCAGCAAACGGGAGACCCAGTACTTC CATSKRETQYF
- TRBJ2-7 TRBV25-1 - TGTGCCAGCAGCCACGGGACATTCGAGCAGTACTTC CASSHGTFEQYF
- TRBJ1-2 TRBV11-2 - TGTGCCAGCAGCCCCTATGATAGCAGGGCGCCCTATGGCTACACCTTC CASSPYDSRAPYGYTF
- TRBJ2-5 TRBV18 - TGTGCCAGCTCACCACCCACTACACAGACCCAGTACTTC CASSPPTTQTQYF
- TRBJ1-1 TRBV7-9 - TGTGCCAGCAGCTTATCCGTCGGGGGTGAGACTGAAGCTTTCTTT CASSLSVGGETEAFF
TRBD2 TRBJ2-1 TRBV19 - TGTGCCAGTAGTGCCGCTAGCGGGACCGCCTACAATGAGCAGTTCTTC CASSAASGTAYNEQFF
- TRBJ2-3 TRBV28 - TGTGCCAGCAGTTTCCGGACAAGAATTACAGATACGCAGTATTTT CASSFRTRITDTQYF
TRBD2 TRBJ2-3 TRBV10-3 - TGTGCCATCAGCCCTAGCGGGGGGCCCGATACGCAGTATTTT CAISPSGGPDTQYF
- TRBJ2-3 TRBV7-8 once TGTGCCAGCAGCTTAGGCGGGGTTCCAGATACGCAGTATTTT CASSLGGVPDTQYF
TRBD1 TRBJ1-1 TRBV7-8 - TGTGCCAGCAGTTCACAGGGGGACACTGAAGCTTTCTTT CASSSQGDTEAFF
- TRBJ1-2 TRBV4-3 - TGCGCCAGCAGCCTTATAGGGGCGTCCCAGTCCTATGGCTACACCTTC CASSLIGASQSYGYTF